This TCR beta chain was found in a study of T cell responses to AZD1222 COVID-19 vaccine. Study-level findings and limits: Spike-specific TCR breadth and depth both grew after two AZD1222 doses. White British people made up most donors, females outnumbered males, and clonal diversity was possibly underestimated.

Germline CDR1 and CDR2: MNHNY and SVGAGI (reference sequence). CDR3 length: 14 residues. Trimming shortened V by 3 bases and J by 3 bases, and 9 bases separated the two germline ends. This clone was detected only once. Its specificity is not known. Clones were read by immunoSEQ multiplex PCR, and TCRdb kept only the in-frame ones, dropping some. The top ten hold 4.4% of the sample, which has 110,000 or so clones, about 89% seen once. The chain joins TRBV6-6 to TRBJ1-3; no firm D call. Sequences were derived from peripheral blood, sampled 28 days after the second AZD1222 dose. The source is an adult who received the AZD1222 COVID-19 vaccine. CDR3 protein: CASSYNLDGNTIYF. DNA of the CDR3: TGTGCCAGCAGTTATAATCTGGATGGAAACACCATATATTTT.